The rows below give T cell receptor beta chains drawn from one sample of a study of shared clonotypes between healthy human individuals. Data came from immunoSEQ multiplex PCR; TCRdb stores just in-frame clones and leaves some out. The table has about 2.2 million clones, just over 90% seen once. Sequenced sample: naive CD8+ T cells from PBMCs. The receptors stem from a man aged 18 to 29 in good health. Some clones in this sample may be carry-over from other donors' samples. Both conserved end residues are part of each CDR3. The order of the fields is clone size, CDR3 length, V gene, D gene, J gene, CDR3 DNA, CDR3 protein. The D gene is left open where the match is weak. Clone size is stated in some rows and not others, as once, few, many or a class when expanded.

clone size: -
CDR3 length: 14
V gene: TRBV28
D gene: -
J gene: TRBJ2-1
CDR3 DNA: TGTGCCAGCCGCGGGTCGCTAAATAACAATGAGCAGTTCTTC
CDR3 protein: CASRGSLNNNEQFF

clone size: once
CDR3 length: 15
V gene: TRBV7-9
D gene: TRBD2
J gene: TRBJ2-7
CDR3 DNA: TGTGCCAGCAGCGGGGGGCTAGCGGGAACCTACGAGCAGTACTTC
CDR3 protein: CASSGGLAGTYEQYF

clone size: -
CDR3 length: 16
V gene: TRBV5-1
D gene: -
J gene: TRBJ2-3
CDR3 DNA: TGCGCCAGCAGCTTTACTCGGGAGTTTGGCACAGATACGCAGTATTTT
CDR3 protein: CASSFTREFGTDTQYF

clone size: -
CDR3 length: 13
V gene: TRBV5-6
D gene: TRBD1
J gene: TRBJ2-7
CDR3 DNA: TGTGCCAGCAGCTTTGGGACAGGGCGGGAGCAGTACTTC
CDR3 protein: CASSFGTGREQYF

clone size: -
CDR3 length: 14
V gene: TRBV5-6
D gene: -
J gene: TRBJ2-7
CDR3 DNA: TGTGCCAGCAGCTTGGGCGGCGGCACCTACGAGCAGTACTTC
CDR3 protein: CASSLGGGTYEQYF

clone size: -
CDR3 length: 15
V gene: TRBV6-5
D gene: -
J gene: TRBJ2-3
CDR3 DNA: TGTGCCAGCAGTTACGGGACAACTAGCACAGATACGCAGTATTTT
CDR3 protein: CASSYGTTSTDTQYF

clone size: -
CDR3 length: 15
V gene: TRBV9
D gene: -
J gene: TRBJ2-2
CDR3 DNA: TGTGCCAGCAGCGTAGCCAGGAGCGGCACCGGGGAGCTGTTTTTT
CDR3 protein: CASSVARSGTGELFF

clone size: -
CDR3 length: 12
V gene: TRBV7-8
D gene: -
J gene: TRBJ2-7
CDR3 DNA: TGTGCCAGCATGGACGGTAACTACGAGCAGTACTTC
CDR3 protein: CASMDGNYEQYF

clone size: once
CDR3 length: 14
V gene: TRBV4-1
D gene: -
J gene: TRBJ1-2
CDR3 DNA: TGCGCCAGCAGCCAAATTCGAGTGGGCTATGGCTACACCTTC
CDR3 protein: CASSQIRVGYGYTF

clone size: -
CDR3 length: 12
V gene: TRBV15
D gene: -
J gene: TRBJ1-2
CDR3 DNA: TGTGCCACCAGCAGAGACCGCTATGGCTACACCTTC
CDR3 protein: CATSRDRYGYTF

clone size: -
CDR3 length: 17
V gene: TRBV7-2
D gene: TRBD2
J gene: TRBJ2-7
CDR3 DNA: TGTGCCAGCAGCTTAACGGGGGGTCAAGGTTCCAAGGACGAGCAGTACTTC
CDR3 protein: CASSLTGGQGSKDEQYF

clone size: -
CDR3 length: 13
V gene: TRBV7-6
D gene: -
J gene: TRBJ2-1
CDR3 DNA: TGTGCCAGCAGCTTAACGAGGGCAAATGAGCAGTTCTTC
CDR3 protein: CASSLTRANEQFF

clone size: -
CDR3 length: 18
V gene: TRBV10-3
D gene: TRBD2
J gene: TRBJ2-1
CDR3 DNA: TGTGCCATCAGGGAGGGACTAGCGGGAGCGGGGTCCTACAATGAGCAGTTCTTC
CDR3 protein: CAIREGLAGAGSYNEQFF

clone size: -
CDR3 length: 17
V gene: TRBV28
D gene: TRBD2
J gene: TRBJ2-3
CDR3 DNA: TGTGCCAGCAGTTACCCCGGGACTAGCACGAGCACAGATACGCAGTATTTT
CDR3 protein: CASSYPGTSTSTDTQYF

clone size: -
CDR3 length: 15
V gene: TRBV27
D gene: -
J gene: TRBJ2-7
CDR3 DNA: TGTGCCAGCAGTTTATGGGGACGGTCTAGCGACGAGCAGTACTTC
CDR3 protein: CASSLWGRSSDEQYF

clone size: -
CDR3 length: 15
V gene: TRBV9
D gene: -
J gene: TRBJ2-7
CDR3 DNA: TGTGCCAGCAGCGTAGATCCGGAGGTAATCTACGAGCAGTACTTC
CDR3 protein: CASSVDPEVIYEQYF

clone size: -
CDR3 length: 14
V gene: TRBV7-8
D gene: -
J gene: TRBJ1-5
CDR3 DNA: TGTGCCAGCAGCTTATGGGGGATGGATCAGCCCCAGCATTTT
CDR3 protein: CASSLWGMDQPQHF